This T cell receptor (beta chain) was retrieved from a study of blood T cell repertoires in COVID-19. Across the study: COVID-19 samples collected from the United States, Italy and Spain covered acute and convalescent phases. PBMCs, B-cell-depleted T cells, or T cells provided the cDNA or gDNA that made up the material.

Profiled with immunoSEQ multiplex PCR; TCRdb holds only in-frame clones, not every one. The data show about 280,000 clones, with approximately 82% seen just once and about 5% held by the top ten. Trimming removed 4 bases from V and 7 bases from J; junction bases left unmatched: 12. CDR3 length: 16 amino acids. CDR1 and CDR2 from the germline V gene are SGHDN and FVKESK. In assigning cohorts, the study relied on participant-reported clinical history. Within the 2 weeks before study entry, each person in the exposed group met a COVID-19 case. The TCR sequence derives from a man in his forties who had been exposed to COVID-19. The V gene is TRBV14, the J gene TRBJ2-7; 11 bases align to TRBD2. The sequencing sample was made of PBMCs or T cells enriched from blood (not recorded which). The CDR3 DNA reads as TGTGCCAGCAGCCGAGATACTAGCGGGGGTCTAGAGGAGCAGTACTTC. It encodes CASSRDTSGGLEEQYF.